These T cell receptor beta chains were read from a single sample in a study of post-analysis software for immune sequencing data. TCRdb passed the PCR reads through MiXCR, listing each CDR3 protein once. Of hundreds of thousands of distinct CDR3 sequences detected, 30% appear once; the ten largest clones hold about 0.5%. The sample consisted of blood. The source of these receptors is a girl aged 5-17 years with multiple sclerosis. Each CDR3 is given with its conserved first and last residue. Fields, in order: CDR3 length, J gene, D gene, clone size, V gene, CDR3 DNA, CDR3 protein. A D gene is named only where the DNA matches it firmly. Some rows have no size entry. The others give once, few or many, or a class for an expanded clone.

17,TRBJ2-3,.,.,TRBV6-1,TGTGCCAGCGATCATGCGGTGGCGGGGGCCCGCACAGATACGCAGTATTTT,CASDHAVAGARTDTQYF
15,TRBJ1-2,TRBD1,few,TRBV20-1,TGCAGTGCTAGAGAGACAGGGGGCTGGAAGAATGGCTACACCTTC,CSARETGGWKNGYTF
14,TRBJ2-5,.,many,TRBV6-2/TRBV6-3,TGTGCCAGCAGTTACGGGACGGACCAAGAGACCCAGTACTTC,CASSYGTDQETQYF
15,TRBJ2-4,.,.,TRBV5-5,TGTGCCAGCAGCTTGAAGTGGGGGGCCGAAAACATTCAGTACTTC,CASSLKWGAENIQYF
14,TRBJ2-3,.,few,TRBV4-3,TGCGCCAGCAGCCAGGAAGGGCCCCGAGATACGCAGTATTTT,CASSQEGPRDTQYF
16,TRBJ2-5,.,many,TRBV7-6,TGTGCCAGCAGCTTATCTGTCTGGGGGGACCAAGAGACCCAGTACTTC,CASSLSVWGDQETQYF
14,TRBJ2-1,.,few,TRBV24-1,TGTGCCACCAGTGATAACCGGGACTACAATGAGCAGTTCTTC,CATSDNRDYNEQFF
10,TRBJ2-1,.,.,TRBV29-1,TGCAGCGTTGAAGGCGGTCAGCAGTTCTTC,CSVEGGQQFF
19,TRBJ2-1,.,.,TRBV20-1,TGCAGTGCTAGAGATTTCCGCGGTCAACTAGCTTACCCCTACAATGAGCAGTTCTTC,CSARDFRGQLAYPYNEQFF
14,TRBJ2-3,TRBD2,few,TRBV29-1,TGCAGCGTTGACCCTAGCGGGAGGGCAGATACGCAGTATTTT,CSVDPSGRADTQYF
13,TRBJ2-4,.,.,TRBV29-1,TGCAGCGTCGGGACCGGGACCTTCAGCTTTCAGTACTTC,CSVGTGTFSFQYF
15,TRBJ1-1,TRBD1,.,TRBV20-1,TGCAGTGCTAGTGGCCCCGGACAGGGTTACACTGAAGCTTTCTTT,CSASGPGQGYTEAFF
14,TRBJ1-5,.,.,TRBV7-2,TGTACCAGCAGAAGTTCAGGGGATAATCAGCCCCAGCATTTT,CTSRSSGDNQPQHF
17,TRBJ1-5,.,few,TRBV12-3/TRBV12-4,TGTGCCAGCAGTTTAACTTCTGGGATTTCGGCCAATCAGCCCCAGCATTTT,CASSLTSGISANQPQHF
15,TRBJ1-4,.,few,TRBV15,TGTGCCACCAGCAGCAGGACAGCAACTAATGAAAAACTGTTTTTT,CATSSRTATNEKLFF
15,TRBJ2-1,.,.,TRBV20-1,TGCAGTGCTCGCAAAGGACTACCGAACTACAATGAGCAGTTCTTC,CSARKGLPNYNEQFF
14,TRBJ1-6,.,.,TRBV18,TGTGCCAGCTCACCAGAGGGGATTAATTCACCCCTCCACTTT,CASSPEGINSPLHF
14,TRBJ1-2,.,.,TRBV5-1,TGCGCCAGCAGCTTGCAGGGCCAGGACTATGGCTACACCTTC,CASSLQGQDYGYTF
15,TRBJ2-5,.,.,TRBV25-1,TGTGCCAGCAGTGACCAGAAAGGTTTCGTAGAGACCCAGTACTTC,CASSDQKGFVETQYF
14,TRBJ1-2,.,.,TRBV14,TGTGCCAGCAGCCAAAGTACAGAAGCCTATGGCTACACCTTC,CASSQSTEAYGYTF
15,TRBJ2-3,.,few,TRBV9,TGTGCCAGCAGCGTCGGCGGGGTCAGGGTAGATACGCAGTATTTT,CASSVGGVRVDTQYF
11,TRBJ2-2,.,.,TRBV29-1,TGCAGCGTACCTAGTTCCGGGGAGCTGTTTTTT,CSVPSSGELFF
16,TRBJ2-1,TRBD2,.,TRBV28,TGTGCCAGCAGTCCAGCTAGCGGGAGGACCTACAATGAGCAGTTCTTC,CASSPASGRTYNEQFF
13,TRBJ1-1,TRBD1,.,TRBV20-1,TGCAGTGCTGTGTCCCAGGGGGTCACTGAAGCTTTCTTT,CSAVSQGVTEAFF
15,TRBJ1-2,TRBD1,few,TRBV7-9,TGTGCCAGCAGCCCAGGACAGGAGGGAAACTATGGCTACACCTTC,CASSPGQEGNYGYTF
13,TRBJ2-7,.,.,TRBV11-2,TGTGCCAGCAGCTACATTACCCGAGACGAGCAGTACTTC,CASSYITRDEQYF
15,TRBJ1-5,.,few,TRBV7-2,TGTGCCAGCAGGATGCCGGGGGTTGGCAATCAGCCCCAGCATTTT,CASRMPGVGNQPQHF
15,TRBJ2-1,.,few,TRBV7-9,TGTGCCAGCAGCCCACCCGGGACCACGAAAAATGAGCAGTTCTTC,CASSPPGTTKNEQFF
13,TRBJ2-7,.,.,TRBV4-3,TGCGCCAGCAGCCAACGCCTAGCATATGAGCAGTACTTC,CASSQRLAYEQYF
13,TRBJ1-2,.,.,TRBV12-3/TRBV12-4,TGTGCCAGCAGACTGGGGGGGGCCGGTGGCTACACCTTC,CASRLGGAGGYTF
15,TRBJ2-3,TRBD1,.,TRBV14,TGTGTCAGCAGCCAACCGGGACAGGGCACAGATACGCAGTATTTT,CVSSQPGQGTDTQYF
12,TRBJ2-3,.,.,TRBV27,TGTGCCAGCAGACGAGTGGGAGATACGCAGTATTTT,CASRRVGDTQYF
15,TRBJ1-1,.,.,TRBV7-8,TGTGCCAGCAGCTTAGTCTTAGGGCGGAGCACTGAAGCTTTCTTT,CASSLVLGRSTEAFF
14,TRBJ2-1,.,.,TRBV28,TGTGCCGGCGATGAACGCGAGGGCTTCAATGAGCAGTTCTTC,CAGDEREGFNEQFF
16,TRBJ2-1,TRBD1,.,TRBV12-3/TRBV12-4,TGTGCCAGCAGCCCGGGACAGGGGACCTCCTACAATGAGCAGTTCTTC,CASSPGQGTSYNEQFF
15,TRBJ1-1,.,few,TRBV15,TGTGCCACCAGCAGACAAATGGGGCCCGACACTGAAGCTTTCTTT,CATSRQMGPDTEAFF
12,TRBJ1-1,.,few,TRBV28,TGTGCCAGCAGTTTAGATCCCGGCGGAGCTTTCTTT,CASSLDPGGAFF
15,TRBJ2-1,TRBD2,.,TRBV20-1,TGCAGTGCTAGAAAAGGACTAGCGGGAGACAATGAGCAGTTCTTC,CSARKGLAGDNEQFF
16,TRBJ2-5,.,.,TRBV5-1,TGCGCCAGCAGCGCCGTAGGCAGGGGTGATCAAGAGACCCAGTACTTC,CASSAVGRGDQETQYF
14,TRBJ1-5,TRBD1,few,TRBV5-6,TGTGCCAGCAGCCATGGAACAGGGGATCAGCCCCAGCATTTT,CASSHGTGDQPQHF
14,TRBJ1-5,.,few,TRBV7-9,TGTGCCAGCAGCTTACCGGGACGGGGCCAGCCCCAGCATTTT,CASSLPGRGQPQHF
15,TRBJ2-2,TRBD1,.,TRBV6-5,TGTGCCAGCAGTAGACAGGGGGCGAGCACCGGGGAGCTGTTTTTT,CASSRQGASTGELFF
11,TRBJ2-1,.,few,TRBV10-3,TGTGCCATCGCCAAAGACAATGAGCAGTTCTTC,CAIAKDNEQFF
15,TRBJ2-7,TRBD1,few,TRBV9,TGTGCCAGCAGCGTCACCGGGACAGGGCGATACGAGCAGTACTTC,CASSVTGTGRYEQYF
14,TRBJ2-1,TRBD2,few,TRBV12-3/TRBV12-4,TGTGCCGTTTCTAGCGGGAGGGTTAACAATGAGCAGTTCTTC,CAVSSGRVNNEQFF
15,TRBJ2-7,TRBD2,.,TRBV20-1,TGCAGTGCTGAGCCCTATAGCGGGAGGAGATACGAGCAGTACTTC,CSAEPYSGRRYEQYF
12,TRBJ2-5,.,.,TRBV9,TGTGCCAGCAGCGTCTACGGAGGGACCCAGTACTTC,CASSVYGGTQYF
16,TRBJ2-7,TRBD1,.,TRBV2,TGTGCCAGCAATGTCGGGTTTATCGGGACAGACTACGAGCAGTACTTC,CASNVGFIGTDYEQYF
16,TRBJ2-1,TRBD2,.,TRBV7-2,TGTGCCAGCAGCTTTACTAGCGGACGCTCCTACAATGAGCAGTTCTTC,CASSFTSGRSYNEQFF